The 29 T cell receptor beta chains presented below share a single source sample, sequenced in a study of cytomegalovirus exposure and HLA in healthy donors. PCR primers comprised 60 Vbeta and 13 Jbeta primers. Profiling relied on immunoSEQ multiplex PCR, and the TCRdb table lists in-frame clones only, not all of them. This listing includes tens of thousands of clones. The sample comprised PBMCs. These receptors were taken from a man in his forties in good health and CMV-seropositive.

In DNA form, the CDR3 reads TGCGCCAGCAGCTTGGGATTTTCTACCTCCTACGAGCAGTACTTC. It codes for CASSLGFSTSYEQYF. V and J are TRBV5-1 and TRBJ2-7; D is uncertain. The CDR3 sequence is 15 residues long. V gave up 0 bases and J gave up 0 bases, with 10 bases separating them. Germline assignment: CDR1 SGHRS and CDR2 YFSETQ.

This chain uses TRBV19 with TRBJ1-1, with 9 positions matching TRBD1. The CDR3 is made up of 15 amino acids. Unmatched junction bases numbered 6, after V lost 6 bases and J lost 1 base. Germline assignment: CDR1 LNHDA and CDR2 SQIVND (reference sequence). The CDR3 sequence is CASSPRTGENTEAFF. CDR3 nucleotide sequence: TGTGCCAGTAGCCCCAGGACAGGGGAGAACACTGAAGCTTTCTTT.

The chain uses TRBV10-3 and TRBJ2-1, with 14 nucleotides matching TRBD2. The CDR3 runs 18 residues. Germline V gene data show CDR1 as ENHRY and CDR2 as SYGVKD. J gave up 1 base and V 4 bases, and 6 bases lay outside the gene matches. The CDR3 sequence: CAISGMTSGRASYNEQFF. Written as DNA, the CDR3 is TGTGCCATCAGTGGCATGACTAGCGGGAGGGCATCCTACAATGAGCAGTTCTTC.

This chain uses TRBV7-2 with TRBJ2-5, with a possible D match to TRBD2 (5 bases). TRBJ2-7 explains the end of the DNA better; the J call may be wrong. This CDR3 is built from 13 residues. Per germline, CDR1 SGHTA and CDR2 FQGNSA. The CDR3 DNA follows: TGTGCCAACCGACGGGAACAACCATACGAGCAGTACTTC. This gives the protein CANRREQPYEQYF.

This rearrangement joins TRBV19 to TRBJ2-1, with 13 bases fitting TRBD2. This CDR3 region has 19 residues. Germline CDR1 LNHDA, CDR2 SQIVND (reference sequence). V lost 1 base, J lost 2 bases, and 8 bases stayed unmatched. CDR3 sequence reads: CASSIAGPTSGRTYNEQFF. For the CDR3, the DNA is TGTGCCAGTAGTATAGCCGGACCGACTAGCGGGAGGACCTACAATGAGCAGTTCTTC.

This chain links TRBV30 with TRBJ1-5, with D tentatively TRBD1 (5 bases). V lost 2 bases, J lost 6 bases, and 14 bases lay in between. The CDR3 is 14 amino acids. Per germline, CDR1 GTSNPN and CDR2 SVGIG (reference sequence). The CDR3 region has the DNA TGTGCCTGGAGTCGAGGCCAGGGAGGTCAGCCCCAGCATTTT. Protein: CAWSRGQGGQPQHF. The full variable domain, with the rest looked up from reference TRBV30 and TRBJ1-5, is SQTIHQWPATLVQPVGSPLSLECTVEGTSNPNLYWYRQAAGRGLQLLFYSVGIGQISSEVPQNLSASRPQDRQFILSSKKLLLSDSGFYLCAWSRGQGGQPQHFGDGTRLSIL.

This chain joins TRBV6-6 and TRBJ2-7; D call uncertain. This CDR3 spans 11 amino acids. V was shortened by 0 bases and J by 6 bases, with 3 bases between the two germline ends. The germline CDR1 and CDR2 sequences are MNHNY and SVGAGI (reference sequence). CDR3 amino acids: CASSYSSEQYF. Written as DNA, the CDR3 is TGTGCCAGCAGTTACTCGAGCGAGCAGTACTTC.

This chain connects TRBV30 to TRBJ1-2; the D gene is possibly TRBD1 (5 bases). Germline CDR1 is GTSNPN and CDR2 is SVGIG (reference sequence). The CDR3 consists of 15 residues. V gave up 2 bases and J gave up 2 bases, with 15 bases separating them. CDR3 nucleotides: TGTGCCTGGAGTAAGGCAGGGCCACCCAACTATGGCTACACCTTC. Translating gives CAWSKAGPPNYGYTF.

The genes are TRBV7-6 and TRBJ1-1; 8 bases fit TRBD1. Germline CDR1 and CDR2: SGHVS and FNYEAQ. CDR3 length equals 13 residues. The trim removed 5 bases at V and 4 bases at J, leaving 3 bases unmatched. The CDR3 bases are TGTGCCAGCAGCGTCACAGGGGGCACTGAAGCTTTCTTT. Translating gives CASSVTGGTEAFF.

The V gene is TRBV7-9, the J gene TRBJ2-1, with D possibly matching TRBD2 (5 bases). From germline, CDR1 is SEHNR and CDR2 FQNEAQ (reference sequence). This CDR3 spans 14 amino acids. V was clipped by 4 bases and J by 3 bases, with 10 bases between them. CDR3 bases: TGTGCCAGCAGCTCGCAAGGAGGCTACAATGAGCAGTTCTTC. Translated: CASSSQGGYNEQFF.

To note about this clone: At one end, the junction sequence differs from germline, possibly due to a read error. In the same sample, other DNA sequences code for this CDR3. This chain connects TRBV10-3 to TRBJ1-1, with D perhaps TRBD1 (5 bases). This CDR3 contains 14 residues. CDR1 is ENHRY and CDR2 is SYGVKD in the germline V gene. The CDR3 reads CAILGRGENTEAFF. CDR3 sequence (DNA): TGCGCCATCCTAGGGCGGGGGGAGAACACTGAAGCTTTCTTT.

The chain combines TRBV19 with TRBJ2-1; TRBD1 matches at 9 bases. With 5 bases clipped from V and 2 bases from J, the junction kept 4 bases outside the gene matches. Germline V lookup: CDR1 LNHDA, CDR2 SQIVND (reference sequence). This CDR3 has 15 amino acids. CDR3 bases: TGTGCCAGTAGTGTGGGACAGGGTCCCTACAATGAGCAGTTCTTC. Amino acids: CASSVGQGPYNEQFF.

This chain uses TRBV28 with TRBJ2-1, with 7 bases fitting TRBD2. Germline V lookup: CDR1 MDHEN, CDR2 SYDVKM. The CDR3 is made up of 17 amino acids. The junction had 12 bases not matched to a gene; V was cut back by 5 bases and J by 2 bases. DNA of the CDR3: TGTGCCAGCAGTACTTTCTCGGGGGGTGGGACCTACAATGAGCAGTTCTTC. It yields the protein CASSTFSGGGTYNEQFF.

This chain connects TRBV7-8 to TRBJ2-1; TRBD2 matches at 7 bases. The germline gives CDR1 SGHVS, CDR2 FQNEAQ. V lost 1 base to trimming and J lost 0 bases; unmatched junction nucleotides: 3. The length of the CDR3 is 16 residues. The CDR3 region is CASSLGGGGSYNEQFF. DNA for the CDR3: TGTGCCAGCAGCTTAGGGGGCGGGGGCTCCTACAATGAGCAGTTCTTC.

The chain is built from TRBV28 and TRBJ1-5, with D possibly being TRBD1 (6 bases). The V end lost 11 bases, the J end lost 7 bases, and 18 bases lay between the germline ends. The CDR3 is 13 amino acids. Germline CDR1 and CDR2: MDHEN and SYDVKM. The CDR3 bases are TGTGCCGCCAATGGGGGGGCGAGGCAGCCCCAGCATTTT. Protein product: CAANGGARQPQHF.

Turning to this clone: At the DNA level, this CDR3 is encoded by other sequences in the same sample as well. V is TRBV18 and J is TRBJ1-4; 8 bases match TRBD1. The CDR3 runs to 15 residues. Germline lookup yields CDR1 KGHSH and CDR2 LQKENI. With V trimmed by 2 bases and J by 8 bases, 7 bases remained unmatched. The CDR3 bases are TGTGCCAGCTCACCAATTCAGGGGGCGATGGAAAAACTGTTTTTT. Translating it yields CASSPIQGAMEKLFF.

This rearrangement joins TRBV10-3 to TRBJ2-1; 14 nucleotides match TRBD2. The germline CDR1 and CDR2 sequences are ENHRY and SYGVKD. Trimming cost V 3 bases and J 6 bases; bases outside gene matches: 13. The CDR3 has 19 amino acids. CDR3 in DNA: TGTGCCATCAGTGACCCCGCCGGGACTAGCGGGAGATTGGTCAATGAGCAGTTCTTC. Translation: CAISDPAGTSGRLVNEQFF.

The rearrangement joins TRBV6-1 to TRBJ1-3; 9 bases match TRBD1. This CDR3 contains 18 residues. The V segment lost 4 bases and the J segment 2 bases; nucleotides outside the gene matches: 12. Germline V gene lookup returns CDR1 MNHNS and CDR2 SASEGT. The CDR3 protein is CASSVNRGPLSTGNTIYF. Here the CDR3 DNA reads TGTGCCAGCAGTGTAAACAGGGGGCCCCTTTCCACTGGAAACACCATATATTTT.

The V and J genes are TRBV6-6 and TRBJ2-7, with 12 bases aligning to TRBD2. The CDR3 spans 14 residues. V lost 5 bases to trimming and J lost 4 bases; unmatched junction nucleotides: 3. Germline V gene sequence: CDR1 MNHNY, CDR2 SVGAGI (reference sequence). CDR3 bases: TGTGCCAGCAGTATCGGACTAGCGGGGTACGAGCAGTACTTC. This translates into CASSIGLAGYEQYF.

The chain employs TRBV7-2 and TRBJ2-6; no reliable D call. Looked up from germline, CDR1 is SGHTA and CDR2 is FQGNSA. The CDR3 covers 16 residues. V lost 4 bases, J lost 4 bases, and 14 bases lay in between. CDR3 nucleotide sequence: TGTGCCAGCAGCTCGACCGGCACTACCGGGGCCAACGTCCTGACTTTC. It codes for CASSSTGTTGANVLTF.

The V and J genes are TRBV6-5 and TRBJ2-2, with D unresolved. This CDR3 contains 14 residues. Germline V CDR1 and CDR2: MNHEY, SVGAGI. The V end lost 4 bases, the J end lost 2 bases, and 8 bases lay between the germline ends. CDR3 in amino acids: CASSSMINTGELFF. Written as DNA, the CDR3 is TGTGCCAGCAGTTCTATGATAAACACCGGGGAGCTGTTTTTT.

The chain carries TRBV7-2 and TRBJ2-1; no reliable D call. Germline V gene lookup returns CDR1 SGHTA and CDR2 FQGNSA. The CDR3 consists of 13 residues. V was trimmed by 3 bases and J by 5 bases, leaving 8 bases between them. CDR3 DNA sequence: TGTGCCAGCAGCTTTGAGCATAACAATGAGCAGTTCTTC. Residues: CASSFEHNNEQFF.

The rearrangement uses TRBV30 and TRBJ1-2; D ambiguous. Germline assignment: CDR1 GTSNPN and CDR2 SVGIG (reference sequence). V was pared by 0 bases and J by 8 bases, with 13 bases between. This CDR3 spans 13 amino acids. The CDR3 nucleotides read TGTGCCTGGAGTGTCCGAACCCGCCAGGGCTACACCTTC. Translated, it gives CAWSVRTRQGYTF. Variable domain in full (rest from reference TRBV30 and TRBJ1-2): SQTIHQWPATLVQPVGSPLSLECTVEGTSNPNLYWYRQAAGRGLQLLFYSVGIGQISSEVPQNLSASRPQDRQFILSSKKLLLSDSGFYLCAWSVRTRQGYTFGSGTRLTVV.

This chain uses TRBV4-1 with TRBJ2-1; D uncertain. Per the germline V gene, CDR1 is MGHRA and CDR2 is YSYEKL. V was cut by 2 bases and J by 9 bases, with 14 bases left in between. The CDR3 has 14 residues. CDR3 region: CASSQSWSLSEQFF. CDR3 bases: TGCGCCAGCAGCCAAAGCTGGTCGCTTAGTGAGCAGTTCTTC.

The genes are TRBV5-1 and TRBJ2-3; unclear D gene. With 5 bases removed from V and 0 bases from J, the gap between germline ends came to 7 bases. From germline, CDR1 is SGHRS and CDR2 YFSETQ. This CDR3 region has 13 residues. The DNA of the CDR3 is TGCGCCAGCAGGGCCTCGAGCACAGATACGCAGTATTTT. Amino acids: CASRASSTDTQYF.

J is TRBJ2-2 and V is TRBV5-1, with TRBD2 identical over 8 bases. CDR1 and CDR2 (germline): SGHRS, YFSETQ. The CDR3 runs to 16 residues. V shed 4 bases and J 6 bases; nucleotides not matched to a gene: 11. CDR3: CASSEPGLGSAGELFF. The CDR3 nucleotides are TGCGCCAGCAGCGAGCCGGGACTAGGTTCTGCCGGGGAGCTGTTTTTT.

The J gene is TRBJ1-4, the V gene TRBV27, with 10 bases aligning to TRBD1. Germline assignment: CDR1 MNHEY and CDR2 SMNVEV (reference sequence). Trimming at V came to 4 bases and at J to 11 bases, leaving 7 bases not matched to a gene. This CDR3 region has 14 residues. CDR3 in amino acids: CASSSRQGADKLFF. DNA of the CDR3: TGTGCCAGCAGTTCCCGACAGGGGGCGGACAAACTGTTTTTT.

The genes are TRBV15 and TRBJ2-7; possibly TRBD2 for D (5 bases). The V end lost 4 bases, the J end lost 0 bases, and 7 bases lay between the germline ends. The CDR3 has 13 residues. Looked up from germline, CDR1 is LNHNV and CDR2 is YYDKDF (reference sequence). The CDR3 DNA reads TGTGCCACCAGCACTGGGAGCTCCTACGAGCAGTACTTC. It is translated as CATSTGSSYEQYF.

This clone is deemed large (0.1 to 1%) by its frequency. The gene calls are TRBV27 and TRBJ1-1, with D hard to call. The CDR3 loop spans 16 amino acids. Trimming pared 0 bases from V and 4 bases from J, leaving 15 bases between. Germline V lookup: CDR1 MNHEY, CDR2 SMNVEV (reference sequence). CDR3 sequence (DNA): TGTGCCAGCAGTTTATCTATCACGACATCCCTCACTGAAGCTTTCTTT. Translation gives CASSLSITTSLTEAFF.